The T cell receptor beta chain under discussion was sequenced for a study of shared clonotypes between healthy human individuals. Across the study: Plates per donor: three CD4 naive, three CD4 memory, two CD8 naive, one CD8 memory.

Overall study results and limits: Sequencing depth was a factor that was expected to affect clonotype sharing among donors. Compared with memory subsets, naive subsets generally had larger estimated richness.

Donors included only healthy HIV-negative adults lacking recent acute infections or vaccinations. Measured with immunoSEQ multiplex PCR; TCRdb has only the in-frame clones, and not every one. The sample consists of approximately 1,000,000 clones, 75% to 85% of them appearing once. CDR1 is SGHVS, CDR2 FQNEAQ, per germline. The CDR3 length is 15 residues. Trimming removed 5 bases from V and 4 bases from J; junction bases left unmatched: 6. As for this clone: Its antigen remains unidentified.

The TCR sequence derives from a man aged 18 to 29 in good health. Some clones in this sample may be carry-over from other donors' samples. Sample: memory CD4+ T cells from PBMCs. Subset reported: CD45RA-negative fraction. The chain couples TRBV7-8 to TRBJ1-4, with TRBD1 matching 8 bases. In DNA form, the CDR3 reads TGTGCCAGCAGCCCAGGACAGGGACTTAATGAAAAACTGTTTTTT. Its protein is CASSPGQGLNEKLFF.